The 14 T cell receptor beta chains presented below share a single source sample, sequenced in a study of CD8+ T cells in alopecia areata. cDNA prepared by RNA extraction and subsequent reverse transcription served as the template for sequencing. Clones were read by immunoSEQ multiplex PCR, and TCRdb kept only the in-frame ones, dropping some. In the table there are 130,000 to 150,000 clones, about three fifths of which are singletons. Sequencing was carried out using CD8+ T cells sorted from blood. The receptors were gathered from a human donor in good health.

The gene calls are TRBV5-1 and TRBJ2-7, with 8 bases aligning to TRBD2. The CDR3 has 13 amino acids. Germline CDR1 and CDR2: SGHRS and YFSETQ. V lost 2 bases and J lost 6; bases outside the gene matches: 4. The CDR3 sequence: CASSLTSGLEQYF. CDR3 bases: TGCGCCAGCAGCTTAACTAGCGGCCTCGAGCAGTACTTC.

The J gene is TRBJ2-7, the V gene TRBV6-1; a weak D match, TRBD1 (6 bases). This CDR3 has 14 residues. Trimming took 5 bases from V and 2 from J, leaving 13 bases between them. Germline V gene lookup returns CDR1 MNHNS and CDR2 SASEGT. The CDR3 nucleotides read TGTGCCAGCAGTTCCCGGGACAAGGCCTACGAGCAGTACTTC. Amino acid sequence: CASSSRDKAYEQYF.

The chain employs TRBV30 and TRBJ2-2; perhaps TRBD2 as D (6 bases). From germline, CDR1 is GTSNPN and CDR2 SVGIG (reference sequence). Deletions cut 4 bases from V and 5 bases from J, with 8 bases between. The CDR3 is made up of 12 amino acids. CDR3 sequence (DNA): TGTGCCTGGATACGGGGGACCGGGGAGCTGTTTTTT. Translating gives CAWIRGTGELFF.

V is TRBV30 and J is TRBJ2-2; possibly TRBD2 for D (5 bases). The CDR3 contains 14 residues. The germline V gene has CDR1 GTSNPN and CDR2 SVGIG (reference sequence). V dropped 4 bases and J dropped 8 bases, with 17 bases sitting between them. The CDR3 DNA sequence: TGTGCCTGGACCCGCCAATCTAGCACGGGGGAGCTGTTTTTT. Amino acid sequence: CAWTRQSSTGELFF.

The chain joins TRBV27 to TRBJ2-7; a possible D gene is TRBD2 (7 bases). Germline V gives CDR1 MNHEY, CDR2 SMNVEV (reference sequence). V was shortened by 6 bases and J by 7 bases, with 16 bases between the two germline ends. The CDR3 runs to 13 residues. The CDR3 region is CASSPRGALEQYF. Here the CDR3 DNA reads TGTGCCAGCAGCCCACGGGGGGCGCTTGAGCAGTACTTC.

This clone has just a few counts. The rearrangement joins TRBV4-1 to TRBJ2-7, with TRBD1 as a possible D gene (5 bases). CDR3 length: 15 amino acids. The germline V gene has CDR1 MGHRA and CDR2 YSYEKL. The germline V and J ends were trimmed by 4 bases and 5 bases, with 18 bases remaining between them. DNA for the CDR3: TGCGCCAGCAGCCCCCAAGAAGCAGGGTGGAACGAGCAGTACTTC. Residues: CASSPQEAGWNEQYF.

This clone was detected once. The V gene is TRBV29-1, the J gene TRBJ1-3, with D uncertain. CDR3 length: 17 amino acids. V lost 0 bases and J lost 0, with 15 bases in between. From germline, CDR1 is SQVTM and CDR2 ANQGSEA. CDR3 loop: CSVEDPKTYSSGNTIYF. CDR3 sequence (DNA): TGCAGCGTTGAAGATCCGAAGACATACAGCTCTGGAAACACCATATATTTT.

The rearrangement uses TRBV27 and TRBJ2-7; either TRBD1 or TRBD2 may supply D (5 bases each). The CDR3 loop spans 14 amino acids. With 5 bases removed from V and 3 bases from J, the gap between germline ends came to 14 bases. Germline CDR1 MNHEY, CDR2 SMNVEV (reference sequence). The CDR3: CASSPRDGYYEQYF. The CDR3 bases are TGTGCCAGCAGTCCCCGGGACGGTTACTACGAGCAGTACTTC.

The genes are TRBV6-5 and TRBJ2-7; the D is unclear. Trimming cost V 6 bases and J 2 bases, with 8 bases left between them. Germline values: CDR1 MNHEY, CDR2 SVGAGI. The CDR3 totals 12 residues. The CDR3 here is CASSLDPYEQYF. In DNA, the CDR3 is TGTGCCAGCAGCCTCGACCCCTACGAGCAGTACTTC.

This chain joins TRBV7-2 and TRBJ2-1, with 9 bases fitting TRBD1. This CDR3 comprises 17 residues. Losses at the gene ends were 5 bases for V and 1 base for J; bases not matched to a gene: 9. The germline V gene encodes CDR1 SGHTA and CDR2 FQGNSA. The CDR3 here is CASSQDRGLVSYNEQFF. CDR3 DNA: TGTGCCAGCAGCCAGGACAGGGGCCTCGTTTCCTACAATGAGCAGTTCTTC.

This clone was seen more than once but under ten times. V and J are TRBV7-9 and TRBJ2-5; D gene uncertain. Between the trimmed V and J ends, which lost 2 bases and 5 bases, there was a span of 15 bases. Germline V gene lookup returns CDR1 SEHNR and CDR2 FQNEAQ (reference sequence). CDR3 size: 15 residues. For the CDR3, the DNA is TGTGCCAGCAGCTTAAGGAACGATGGAATGGAGACCCAGTACTTC. Amino acid sequence: CASSLRNDGMETQYF.

J is TRBJ2-2 and V is TRBV30; D not certain. Looked up from germline, CDR1 is GTSNPN and CDR2 is SVGIG (reference sequence). The CDR3 contains 13 residues. CDR3 amino acids: CALLAADTGELFF. The CDR3 DNA sequence: TGTGCTCTACTGGCAGCCGACACCGGGGAGCTGTTTTTT.

This chain connects TRBV27 to TRBJ2-7, with a weak D call TRBD1 (5 bases). Germline assignment: CDR1 MNHEY and CDR2 SMNVEV (reference sequence). Trimming pared 3 bases from V and 3 bases from J, leaving 12 bases between. The CDR3 covers 14 residues. CDR3 coding DNA: TGTGCCAGCAGTTTCGAGGCAGGGTTCTACGAGCAGTACTTC. Residues: CASSFEAGFYEQYF.

The chain carries TRBV30 and TRBJ1-2; TRBD1 is a possible D gene (5 bases). There are 15 residues in the CDR3. Between the trimmed V and J ends, which lost 5 bases and 4 bases, there was a span of 20 bases. Germline V gives CDR1 GTSNPN, CDR2 SVGIG (reference sequence). CDR3 DNA: TGTGCCTGGGAGGGCGCCGGGGGGGGGACCTATGGCTACACCTTC. It translates to CAWEGAGGGTYGYTF.